A single sample gave rise to the 22 T cell receptor beta chains below, sequenced in a study of early T cells in non-severe SARS-CoV-2 infection. From the 5' RACE reads, TCRdb called clonotypes with MiXCR, one entry per CDR3 protein. Counted here are around 77,000 distinct CDR3 sequences, about 14% occurring once; the ten biggest clones make up around 3.7%. The specimen was whole blood, collected at baseline. The receptors stem from an adult who was a healthcare worker with PCR-confirmed SARS-CoV-2 infection or an uninfected control (not recorded which).

This clonotype has a count of ten or more. The V and J genes are TRBV28 and TRBJ2-1; D gene ambiguous. Germline values: CDR1 MDHEN, CDR2 SYDVKM. Trimming took off 2 bases at V and 4 bases at J, with 3 bases between the two ends. The CDR3 sequence is 12 residues long. CDR3 sequence (DNA): TGTGCCAGCAGTTTAGCATACAATGAGCAGTTCTTC. Translation gives CASSLAYNEQFF. The whole variable domain, remainder taken from reference TRBV28 and TRBJ2-1, is DVKVTQSSRYLVKRTGEKVFLECVQDMDHENMFWYRQDPGLGLRLIYFSYDVKMKEKGDIPEGYSVSREKKERFSLILESASTNQTSMYLCASSLAYNEQFFGPGTRLTVL.

This clonotype was counted between two and nine times. The rearrangement joins TRBV29-1 to TRBJ2-2; D gene ambiguous. CDR3 length equals 13 residues. V lost 8 bases and J 1 base, leaving 11 bases between the germline ends. CDR1 is SQVTM, CDR2 ANQGSEA, per germline. Here the CDR3 reads CSSQVGNTGELFF. DNA of the CDR3: TGCAGCTCCCAGGTGGGGAACACCGGGGAGCTGTTTTTT.

The rearrangement joins TRBV6-5 to TRBJ2-3; D not resolved. The CDR3 has 14 amino acids. The germline V gene has CDR1 MNHEY and CDR2 SVGAGI. V was trimmed by 1 base and J by 2 bases, leaving 7 bases between them. The CDR3, as DNA: TGTGCCAGCAGTTACTACCAGTTCACAGATACGCAGTATTTT. Translated, it gives CASSYYQFTDTQYF.

This clonotype was counted ten times or more. The chain's CDR3 is CASSPPGASYNEQFF. CDR3 bases: TGTGCCAGCTCACCCCCGGGAGCCTCCTACAATGAGCAGTTCTTC. The V call is TRBV18, the J call TRBJ2-1; weak D call: TRBD2 (6 bases). Germline V gene lookup returns CDR1 KGHSH and CDR2 LQKENI. V lost 3 bases and J lost 0, with 9 bases in between. This CDR3 has 15 amino acids.

This clonotype was picked up a small number of times. CDR3 in DNA: TGTGCCAGCACCCAGGAAGTTAACTATGGCTACACCTTC. It codes for CASTQEVNYGYTF. The gene calls are TRBV28 and TRBJ1-2; D is uncertain. Germline V gives CDR1 MDHEN, CDR2 SYDVKM. Trimming removed 7 bases from V and 1 base from J, with 10 bases in between. This CDR3 contains 13 residues.

The chain employs TRBV5-1 and TRBJ2-1; 11 bases align to TRBD2. V gave up 0 bases and J gave up 3 bases; unmatched junction bases: 2. Germline V gives CDR1 SGHRS, CDR2 YFSETQ. This CDR3 has 16 residues. Here the CDR3 reads CASSLVAGGVYNEQFF. As DNA, the CDR3 is TGCGCCAGCAGCTTGGTAGCGGGAGGGGTCTACAATGAGCAGTTCTTC.

This clonotype was recorded at least ten times. V and J are TRBV18 and TRBJ2-7; D ambiguous. The CDR3 spans 13 residues. The germline V gene has CDR1 KGHSH and CDR2 LQKENI. V gave up 3 bases and J gave up 0 bases, with 6 bases separating them. The CDR3 DNA reads TGTGCCAGCTCACCCCCGAGCTCCTACGAGCAGTACTTC. This sequence encodes CASSPPSSYEQYF.

This clonotype rates as medium-sized. J is TRBJ2-1 and V is TRBV7-3; weak D call: TRBD2 (6 bases). Germline V lookup: CDR1 SGHTA, CDR2 FQGTGA. V lost 5 bases to trimming and J lost 5 bases, with 13 bases between them. CDR3 size: 14 residues. In DNA, the CDR3 is TGTGCCAGCAGCCCCGGACTAACCAACAATGAGCAGTTCTTC. Residues: CASSPGLTNNEQFF.

This clonotype was found a few times. The V call is TRBV7-8, the J call TRBJ2-7; TRBD1 aligns across 7 bases. This CDR3 comprises 14 residues. V shed 5 bases and J 4 bases; nucleotides not matched to a gene: 8. Germline V lookup: CDR1 SGHVS, CDR2 FQNEAQ. The DNA of the CDR3 is TGTGCCAGCAGCCCTCGACAGGGCTTGTACGAGCAGTACTTC. Its protein product is CASSPRQGLYEQYF.

The CDR3 nucleotides are TGTGCCAGCACCGAGGCTAGGGGAACCTACGAGCAGTACTTC. Protein: CASTEARGTYEQYF. The V call is TRBV6-5, the J call TRBJ2-7; D might be TRBD1 (5 bases). The CDR3 length is 14 residues. V was pared by 7 bases and J by 2 bases, with 15 bases between. Germline loops: CDR1 MNHEY, CDR2 SVGAGI.

This clonotype was counted between two and nine times. The chain employs TRBV20-1 and TRBJ2-7; unclear D gene. CDR1 DFQATT and CDR2 SNEGSKA come from the germline V gene (reference sequence). This CDR3 is built from 13 residues. Trimming removed 1 base at V and 4 bases at J, with 11 bases between. As DNA, the CDR3 is TGCAGTGCTAGAGGGCCTACTCGGTACGAGCAGTACTTC. It is translated as CSARGPTRYEQYF.

This clonotype has only a few counts. V and J are TRBV3-1 and TRBJ1-2; no firm D call. The CDR3 is 14 amino acids. The V and J ends lost 2 bases and 10 bases respectively, with 17 bases between them. The germline V gene encodes CDR1 LGHDT and CDR2 YNNKEL (reference sequence). The DNA for the CDR3 is TGTGCCAGCAGCCAAAGCCTCGGCCCGAATGACTACACCTTC. Protein sequence: CASSQSLGPNDYTF.

Many counts were recorded for this clonotype. This chain uses TRBV12-3 or TRBV12-4 with TRBJ2-1; 16 bases align to TRBD2. CDR3 length: 18 amino acids. The junction had 5 bases not matched to a gene; V was cut back by 6 bases and J by 0 bases. CDR3 region: CASRAGLAGGSSYNEQFF. As DNA, the CDR3 is TGTGCCAGCAGGGCGGGACTAGCGGGAGGGAGCTCCTACAATGAGCAGTTCTTC.

This clonotype was observed many times. The gene calls are TRBV7-2 and TRBJ2-1; D might be TRBD2 (6 bases). The CDR3 spans 14 residues. V was pared by 4 bases and J by 9 bases, with 16 bases between. The germline CDR1 and CDR2 sequences are SGHTA and FQGNSA. The CDR3 spells CASSSGEWRGEQFF. CDR3 coding DNA: TGTGCCAGCAGCTCGGGGGAGTGGCGGGGTGAGCAGTTCTTC.

The V and J genes are TRBV19 and TRBJ1-5; the D is unclear. The CDR3 covers 12 residues. V was cut by 7 bases and J by 4 bases, with 8 bases left in between. Germline lookup yields CDR1 LNHDA and CDR2 SQIVND (reference sequence). The CDR3 loop reads CASTRNNQPQHF. CDR3 DNA: TGTGCCAGTACCCGAAATAATCAGCCCCAGCATTTT. The entire variable domain, with the rest obtained from reference TRBV19 and TRBJ1-5, is as follows: DGGITQSPKYLFRKEGQNVTLSCEQNLNHDAMYWYRQDPGQGLRLIYYSQIVNDFQKGDIAEGYSVSREKKESFPLTVTSAQKNPTAFYLCASTRNNQPQHFGDGTRLSIL.

The sample holds many counts of this clonotype. The gene calls are TRBV6-6 and TRBJ1-4; D possibly corresponds to TRBD1 (5 bases). Looked up from germline, CDR1 is MNHNY and CDR2 is SVGAGI (reference sequence). CDR3 size: 12 residues. Trimming cost V 4 bases and J 7 bases, with 7 bases left between them. CDR3 DNA sequence: TGTGCCAGCAGTTTAGGGGCTGAAAAACTGTTTTTT. It codes for CASSLGAEKLFF.

The J gene is TRBJ2-1, the V gene TRBV11-2; D gene ambiguous. V lost 2 bases, J lost 5 bases, and 4 bases lay in between. The CDR3 loop spans 12 amino acids. Germline-derived CDR1 and CDR2 are SGHAT and FQNNGV. CDR3 sequence reads: CASSLSNNEQFF. The CDR3 DNA reads TGTGCCAGCAGCTTATCAAACAATGAGCAGTTCTTC. The full variable domain, with the rest looked up from reference TRBV11-2 and TRBJ2-1, is EAGVAQSPRYKIIEKRQSVAFWCNPISGHATLYWYQQILGQGPKLLIQFQNNGVVDDSQLPKDRFSAERLKGVDSTLKIQPAKLEDSAVYLCASSLSNNEQFFGPGTRLTVL.

This clonotype was seen a few times. The chain couples TRBV20-1 to TRBJ1-1, with D possibly being TRBD1 (5 bases). Trimming pared 6 bases from V and 8 bases from J, leaving 13 bases between. Germline CDR1 is DFQATT and CDR2 is SNEGSKA (reference sequence). CDR3 length equals 11 residues. The CDR3 sequence: CSAFRNREAFF. In DNA, the CDR3 is TGCAGTGCCTTCCGGAACAGGGAAGCTTTCTTT.

The V call is TRBV28, the J call TRBJ1-2; 8 bases are shared with TRBD1. J lost 5 bases, V lost 7 bases, and 9 bases had no gene match. The CDR3 is 14 amino acids. Germline V gene lookup returns CDR1 MDHEN and CDR2 SYDVKM. The CDR3 sequence is CASTGDRGVYGYTF. The DNA for the CDR3 is TGTGCCAGCACCGGTGACAGGGGCGTATATGGCTACACCTTC.

This sequence joins TRBV19 and TRBJ2-7, with D tentatively TRBD1 or TRBD2 (5 bases each). The germline V gene has CDR1 LNHDA and CDR2 SQIVND (reference sequence). CDR3 size: 13 residues. Trimming stripped 3 bases from V and 7 bases from J, with 13 bases between. This chain's CDR3 is CASSIGAPLEQYF. The CDR3 DNA is TGTGCCAGTAGTATCGGGGCTCCGCTGGAGCAGTACTTC. The full variable domain, completed using reference TRBV19 and TRBJ2-7, is DGGITQSPKYLFRKEGQNVTLSCEQNLNHDAMYWYRQDPGQGLRLIYYSQIVNDFQKGDIAEGYSVSREKKESFPLTVTSAQKNPTAFYLCASSIGAPLEQYFGPGTRLTVT.

CDR3 sequence: CSARGDSSYNEQFF. DNA of the CDR3: TGCAGTGCTAGAGGGGATAGCTCCTACAATGAGCAGTTCTTC. This rearrangement joins TRBV20-1 to TRBJ2-1, with D unresolved. CDR1 is DFQATT and CDR2 is SNEGSKA in the germline V gene (reference sequence). Trimming took 1 base from V and 0 from J, leaving 7 bases between them. The CDR3 is 14 amino acids.

This clonotype is termed medium-sized. This chain links TRBV9 with TRBJ2-7, with TRBD2 matching over 10 bases. The V gene end was trimmed by 4 bases and the J gene end by 3 bases; junction bases not matched to a gene: 4. This CDR3 has 14 amino acids. Germline CDR1 SGDLS, CDR2 YYNGEE. The CDR3 region is CASSLSSGSYEQYF. The DNA for the CDR3 is TGTGCCAGCAGCCTATCTAGCGGGAGCTACGAGCAGTACTTC. Full variable domain (rest looked up from reference TRBV9 and TRBJ2-7): DSGVTQTPKHLITATGQRVTLRCSPRSGDLSVYWYQQSLDQGLQFLIQYYNGEERAKGNILERFSAQQFPDLHSELNLSSLELGDSALYFCASSLSSGSYEQYFGPGTRLTVT.